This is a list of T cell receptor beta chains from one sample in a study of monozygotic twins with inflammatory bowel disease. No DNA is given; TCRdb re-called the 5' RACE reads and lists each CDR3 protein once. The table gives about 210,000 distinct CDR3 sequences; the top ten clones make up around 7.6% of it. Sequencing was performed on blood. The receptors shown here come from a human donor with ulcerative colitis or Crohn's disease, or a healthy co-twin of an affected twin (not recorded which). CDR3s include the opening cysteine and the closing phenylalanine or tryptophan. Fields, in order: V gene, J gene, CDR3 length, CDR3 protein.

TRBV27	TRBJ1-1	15	CASSFSDRAYTEAFF
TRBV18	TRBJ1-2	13	CASSPSANYGYTF
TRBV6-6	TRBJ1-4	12	CASGATNEKLFF
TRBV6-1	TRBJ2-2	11	CASSILGELFF
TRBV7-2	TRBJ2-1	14	CASSLEGIGYEQFF
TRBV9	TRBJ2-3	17	CASSVLAMAGSTDTQYF
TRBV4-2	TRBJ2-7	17	CASSQAPDRKISYEQYF
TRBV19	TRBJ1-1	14	CARVVEQANTEAFF
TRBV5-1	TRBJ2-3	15	CASSLQGAVTDTQYF
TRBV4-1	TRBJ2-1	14	CASSRNPQGSEQFF
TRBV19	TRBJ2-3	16	CATEGSRYTGTDTQYF
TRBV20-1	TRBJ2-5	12	CSGRGHQETQYF
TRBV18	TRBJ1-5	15	CASSPRKGDPQPQHF
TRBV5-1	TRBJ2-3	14	CASSSGQSTDTQYF
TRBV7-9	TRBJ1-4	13	CAARRATNEKLFF
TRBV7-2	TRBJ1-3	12	CASSWEGNTIYF
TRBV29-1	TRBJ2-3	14	CSVALGSSTDTQYF
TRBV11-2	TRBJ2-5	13	CASSLALAETQYF
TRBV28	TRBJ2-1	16	CASSFSPDATYNEQFF
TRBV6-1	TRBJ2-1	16	CASLGLAGKMYNEQFF
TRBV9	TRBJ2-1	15	CASSVEGAAYNEQFF
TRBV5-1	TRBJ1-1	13	CASSLAGTTEAFF
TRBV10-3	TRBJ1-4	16	CAISEKGATGAEKLFF
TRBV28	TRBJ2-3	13	CASWGSEKNTQYF
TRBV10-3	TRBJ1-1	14	CAISESTGGTEAFF
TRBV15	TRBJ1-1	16	CATSRGRGLSGTEAFF
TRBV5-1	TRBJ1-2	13	CASSFGAGDGYTF
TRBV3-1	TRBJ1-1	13	CASRGGKNTEAFF
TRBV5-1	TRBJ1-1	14	CASSLAGGYTEAFF
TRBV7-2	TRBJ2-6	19	CASSRPRGLADSGANVLTF
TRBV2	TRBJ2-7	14	CASSDDGTAYEQYF